This is a list of T cell receptor beta chains from one sample in a study of blood T cell repertoires in COVID-19. Assay: immunoSEQ multiplex PCR; the TCRdb copy retains only in-frame clones and omits some. The sample has under 300,000 clones; about 83% are singletons. The source material was peripheral blood. These receptors were collected from a man older than 75 with acute or convalescent COVID-19. Both conserved end residues are trimmed from each CDR3. The listing skips clone size in some rows; elsewhere it reads once, few, many or a size class.

J: TRBJ2-7
V: TRBV2
size: -
length: 13
CDR3: ASSVGLAGTYEQY

J: TRBJ1-4
V: TRBV10-3
size: -
length: 11
CDR3: AISDRGGEKLF

J: TRBJ2-1
V: TRBV6-4
size: -
length: 15
CDR3: ASSKDYIGSGYNEQF

J: TRBJ2-3
V: TRBV4-1
size: -
length: 11
CDR3: ASSSGRRRTQY

J: TRBJ2-5
V: TRBV9
size: -
length: 10
CDR3: ASSVAGETQY

J: TRBJ1-6
V: TRBV7-9
size: once
length: 13
CDR3: ASSSSGGMGSPLH

J: TRBJ2-7
V: TRBV10-3
size: -
length: 14
CDR3: AISESGQGHRYEQY

J: TRBJ2-3
V: TRBV2
size: -
length: 13
CDR3: ASSEARLDTDTQY

J: TRBJ2-2
V: TRBV30
size: -
length: 13
CDR3: AWREGQVNTGELF

J: TRBJ2-7
V: TRBV12-3/TRBV12-4
size: -
length: 9
CDR3: ASSFVYEQY

J: TRBJ2-7
V: TRBV19
size: -
length: 16
CDR3: ASSIDSSQHTSWREQY

J: TRBJ2-7
V: TRBV19
size: -
length: 12
CDR3: ASSITDYSYEQY

J: TRBJ2-5
V: TRBV28
size: -
length: 14
CDR3: ASSLAGQGRSETQY

J: TRBJ1-2
V: TRBV3-1/TRBV3-2
size: -
length: 13
CDR3: ASSPWDRDNYGYT

J: TRBJ2-5
V: TRBV19
size: -
length: 13
CDR3: ASSISDTPQETQY

J: TRBJ1-1
V: TRBV7-7
size: -
length: 11
CDR3: ASSIGRDTEAF

J: TRBJ2-1
V: TRBV7-9
size: few
length: 15
CDR3: ASSLAGGRGFYNEQF

J: TRBJ1-5
V: TRBV4-2
size: -
length: 14
CDR3: ASSQEWTASNQPQH

J: TRBJ2-2
V: TRBV7-9
size: -
length: 13
CDR3: ASSLAGGRTGELF

J: TRBJ2-1
V: TRBV3-1/TRBV3-2
size: -
length: 11
CDR3: ASSQGLNNEQF